This TCR beta chain was found in a study of cytomegalovirus exposure and HLA in healthy donors. Study conclusions and caveats: Most TCR beta V segments were productive about 87% or about 30% of the time in an earlier analysis.

Primers: 60 Vbeta forward and 13 Jbeta reverse. Sequencing used immunoSEQ multiplex PCR; TCRdb keeps in-frame clones, though not all of them. The sample yields more than 90,000 clones, more than 65% seen once. This clone came up a few times. Its antigen remains unknown. Germline V gives CDR1 MNHNS, CDR2 SASEGT. V was pared by 6 bases and J by 5 bases, with 5 bases of the junction left unmatched. The CDR3 consists of 14 residues. V is TRBV6-1 and J is TRBJ1-1, with 11 bases lining up with TRBD1. This receptor was identified in a human donor in good health. Sequencing was carried out using PBMCs. The CDR3 protein is CASRGTGGQTEAFF. In nucleotides, the CDR3 is TGTGCCAGCAGAGGGACAGGGGGTCAAACTGAAGCTTTCTTT.